The 19 T cell receptor beta chains listed next were all sequenced from one sample in a study of control samples from healthy donors and cancer patients. The assay was immunoSEQ multiplex PCR, and TCRdb's table has in-frame clones only and misses some. The table has 70,000 to 80,000 clones, less than 90% seen once. Sequenced: blood. The receptor set was obtained from a woman aged 45-65 years in good health.

The chain carries TRBV12-3 or TRBV12-4 and TRBJ2-1, with TRBD2 as a possible D gene (6 bases). V gave up 3 bases and J gave up 9 bases, with 12 bases separating them. The CDR3 spans 13 residues. This CDR3 reads CASSFLAPTEQFF. The CDR3 DNA reads as TGTGCCAGCAGTTTCCTAGCGCCGACTGAGCAGTTCTTC.

Concerning this clone: Other nucleotide sequences in the sample specify the same CDR3. The V and J genes are TRBV2 and TRBJ2-2; D is possibly TRBD2 (5 bases). Trimming removed 4 bases from V and 6 bases from J, with 15 bases in between. From germline, CDR1 is SNHLY and CDR2 FYNNEI. The CDR3 is 15 amino acids. CDR3 region: CASSGLKGGPGELFF. The DNA for the CDR3 is TGTGCCAGCAGTGGGCTGAAGGGCGGGCCCGGGGAGCTGTTTTTT.

The chain couples TRBV5-1 to TRBJ2-1; the match to TRBD2 covers 9 bases. CDR3 size: 15 residues. Germline V lookup: CDR1 SGHRS, CDR2 YFSETQ. Trimming took 5 bases from V and 7 from J; bases not matched to a gene: 10. The CDR3 DNA reads TGCGCCAGCAGAGTAGGGACTAGCAGCCTTAATGAGCAGTTCTTC. Translated: CASRVGTSSLNEQFF.

The CDR3 DNA is TGCGCCAGCAGCGGGGGGACTAGTTTAGAGGATGAGCAGTTCTTC. It encodes CASSGGTSLEDEQFF. The chain has TRBV5-1 and TRBJ2-1, with 8 bases fitting TRBD2. V lost 4 bases and J lost 8; bases outside the gene matches: 11. The CDR3 runs 15 residues. Per germline, CDR1 SGHRS and CDR2 YFSETQ.

The rearrangement uses TRBV5-4 and TRBJ2-5; TRBD2 aligns across 7 bases. The CDR3 has 13 residues. Germline values: CDR1 SGHNT, CDR2 YYREEE (reference sequence). V lost 4 bases and J lost 4; bases outside the gene matches: 4. The chain's CDR3 is CASSPGLVETQYF. For the CDR3, the DNA is TGTGCCAGCAGCCCAGGACTAGTAGAGACCCAGTACTTC.

J is TRBJ1-2 and V is TRBV2; 11 bases match TRBD1. After removal of 7 bases from V and 4 bases from J, the junction contained 11 bases not matched to a gene. From germline, CDR1 is SNHLY and CDR2 FYNNEI. The CDR3 is 16 amino acids. The CDR3 sequence: CASISTPGQGGYGYTF. CDR3 nucleotide sequence: TGTGCCAGCATTTCGACCCCGGGACAGGGGGGCTATGGCTACACCTTC. Variable domain in full (rest from reference TRBV2 and TRBJ1-2): EPEVTQTPSHQVTQMGQEVILRCVPISNHLYFYWYRQILGQKVEFLVSFYNNEISEKSEIFDDQFSVERPDGSNFTLKIRSTKLEDSAMYFCASISTPGQGGYGYTFGSGTRLTVV.

CDR3 DNA: TGTGCCAGCAGTGACCGGACCGACACCGGGGAGCTGTTTTTT. Translated, it gives CASSDRTDTGELFF. The chain employs TRBV25-1 and TRBJ2-2, with no clear D. The CDR3 is 14 residues long. V was clipped by 3 bases and J by 3 bases, with 8 bases between them. Germline CDR1 reads MGHDK; CDR2 reads SYGVNS.

The chain's CDR3 is CASSSSTSGLEQYF. The CDR3 DNA reads as TGTGCCAGCAGCTCCTCGACTAGTGGTCTCGAGCAGTACTTC. This sequence joins TRBV7-9 and TRBJ2-7, with D possibly matching TRBD2 (6 bases). Between the trimmed V and J ends, which lost 4 bases and 6 bases, there was a span of 16 bases. The CDR3 extends over 14 amino acids. The germline V gene has CDR1 SEHNR and CDR2 FQNEAQ (reference sequence).

This sequence joins TRBV19 and TRBJ2-2, with D tentatively TRBD2 (6 bases). Germline CDR1 reads LNHDA; CDR2 reads SQIVND (reference sequence). The ends were cut back, 5 bases at V and 6 bases at J, with 25 bases in the middle. This CDR3 has 18 amino acids. The CDR3 loop is CASSFTPPTSRRPGELFF. DNA for the CDR3: TGTGCCAGTAGTTTTACCCCTCCGACTAGTAGGCGCCCCGGGGAGCTGTTTTTT.

V and J are TRBV14 and TRBJ2-7, with unresolved D. This CDR3 is 15 amino acids long. Germline V CDR1 and CDR2: SGHDN, FVKESK. V was cut by 1 base and J by 1 base, with 11 bases left in between. CDR3 amino acids: CASSQGLTRSYEQYF. The CDR3 DNA follows: TGTGCCAGCAGCCAAGGCTTGACCCGATCCTACGAGCAGTACTTC.

The chain couples TRBV27 to TRBJ2-3, with 10 positions matching TRBD2. CDR3 size: 15 residues. Unmatched junction bases numbered 5, after V lost 3 bases and J lost 5 bases. Germline-derived CDR1 and CDR2 are MNHEY and SMNVEV (reference sequence). The CDR3 reads CASSFGAGGVDTQYF. CDR3 DNA: TGTGCCAGCAGTTTCGGAGCGGGAGGGGTAGATACGCAGTATTTT.

This sequence joins TRBV18 and TRBJ1-2; 7 nucleotides align to TRBD1. Germline CDR1 reads KGHSH; CDR2 reads LQKENI. The CDR3 totals 13 residues. The junction had 4 bases not matched to a gene; V was cut back by 6 bases and J by 3 bases. The CDR3 region is CASSPDRDYGYTF. CDR3 in DNA: TGTGCCAGCTCTCCAGACAGGGACTATGGCTACACCTTC.

This sequence joins TRBV20-1 and TRBJ2-7; no firm D call. Trimming took off 3 bases at V and 4 bases at J, with 7 bases between the two ends. The germline gives CDR1 DFQATT, CDR2 SNEGSKA (reference sequence). The CDR3 is 11 amino acids. CDR3 loop: CSARDGYEQYF. CDR3 bases: TGCAGTGCTAGGGACGGTTACGAGCAGTACTTC.

The chain joins TRBV19 to TRBJ2-5; D is perhaps TRBD1 or TRBD2 (5 bases each). Germline V lookup: CDR1 LNHDA, CDR2 SQIVND (reference sequence). V was trimmed by 6 bases and J by 5 bases, leaving 13 bases between them. CDR3 length: 13 amino acids. The CDR3 sequence is CASRERGRETQYF. DNA for the CDR3: TGTGCCAGTAGGGAGAGGGGTCGGGAGACCCAGTACTTC. The full variable domain, with the rest looked up from reference TRBV19 and TRBJ2-5, is DGGITQSPKYLFRKEGQNVTLSCEQNLNHDAMYWYRQDPGQGLRLIYYSQIVNDFQKGDIAEGYSVSREKKESFPLTVTSAQKNPTAFYLCASRERGRETQYFGPGTRLLVL.

The J gene is TRBJ2-3, the V gene TRBV29-1; no clear D. This CDR3 is 11 amino acids long. Germline V CDR1 and CDR2: SQVTM, ANQGSEA. The CDR3, as DNA: TGCACCGCCTTTGGCACAGATACGCAGTATTTT. Protein product: CTAFGTDTQYF.

This clone was picked up one time. V gene TRBV7-3 combines with J gene TRBJ2-1, with D maybe TRBD1 (6 bases). The CDR3 is 13 residues long. Trimming took off 5 bases at V and 6 bases at J, with 11 bases between the two ends. CDR1 and CDR2 (germline): SGHTA, FQGTGA. CDR3 in DNA: TGTGCCAGCAGCGTTGGGGGCTCCAATGAGCAGTTCTTC. It codes for CASSVGGSNEQFF.

The chain carries TRBV18 and TRBJ2-1; 7 bases match TRBD2. This CDR3 comprises 15 residues. V dropped 2 bases and J dropped 5; count of bases not matched to a gene: 6. Germline CDR1 KGHSH, CDR2 LQKENI. This CDR3 is CASSPAGVIHNEQFF. The CDR3 DNA reads as TGTGCCAGCTCACCAGCGGGAGTTATCCACAATGAGCAGTTCTTC. Together with reference TRBV18 and TRBJ2-1, the CDR3 gives the full variable domain: NAGVMQNPRHLVRRRGQEARLRCSPMKGHSHVYWYRQLPEEGLKFMVYLQKENIIDESGMPKERFSAEFPKEGPSILRIQQVVRGDSAAYFCASSPAGVIHNEQFFGPGTRLTVL.

The genes are TRBV18 and TRBJ1-2; 8 positions match TRBD1. The CDR3 loop spans 13 amino acids. With 3 bases clipped from V and 5 bases from J, the junction kept 2 bases outside the gene matches. Germline CDR1 is KGHSH and CDR2 is LQKENI. In DNA form, the CDR3 reads TGTGCCAGCTCACCGGACAGGGAATATGGCTACACCTTC. Protein: CASSPDREYGYTF.

The chain employs TRBV6-2 or TRBV6-3 and TRBJ1-5; D ambiguous. This CDR3 is 14 amino acids long. The V gene's germline CDR1 is MNHEY and CDR2 SVGEGT. The V gene lost 2 bases and the J gene lost 6 bases, with 11 bases spanning the gap. The CDR3 DNA is TGTGCCAGCAGTTACCCGCCAATTGGTCAGCCCCAGCATTTT. Encoded protein: CASSYPPIGQPQHF.